Presented here are 12 T cell receptor beta chains from one specimen sequenced in a study of T cell repertoires in cytomegalovirus infection. These TCRs' antigens remain unknown. TCRdb fed the reads into MiXCR, producing one record per CDR3 protein. This table holds about 740,000 distinct CDR3 sequences, around a third found once. Here the sequenced sample was cultured PBMCs, taken from culture after CMV antigen stimulation. The receptors originated from a human donor in good health (CMV status not recorded). Some clones in this sample may be carry-over from other donors' samples.

About this clonotype: At one end the junction does not follow the germline gene, possibly because of a read error. The V call is TRBV5-3, the J call TRBJ2-1; D uncertain. TRBV5-3 is marked as an open reading frame, function uncertain. The CDR3 consists of 14 residues. The CDR3 region has the DNA TGTGCCAGCAGCTCTTATAAGGGCGGCAATGAGCAGTTCTTC. It codes for CASSSYKGGNEQFF.

This clonotype has a single count. This chain joins TRBV4-3 and TRBJ2-7; D is undetermined. Trimming cost V 0 bases and J 1 base, with 7 bases left between them. Per the germline V gene, CDR1 is LGHNA and CDR2 is YSLEER. The CDR3 totals 14 residues. CDR3 amino acids: CASSQDLRSYEQYF. The CDR3, as DNA: TGCGCCAGCAGCCAAGATTTAAGGTCCTACGAGCAGTACTTC.

A note on this clonotype: This may stem from a read error, because a much larger clone lies one nucleotide away. J is TRBJ2-7 and V is TRBV7-2, with unresolved D. The CDR3 contains 14 residues. V lost 2 bases, J lost 0 bases, and 8 bases lay in between. CDR1 SGHTA and CDR2 FQGNSA come from the germline V gene. In nucleotides, the CDR3 is TGTGCCAGCAGCTTATTGTTCACCTCCTACGAGCAGTACTTC. Amino acids: CASSLLFTSYEQYF. The whole variable domain, remainder taken from reference TRBV7-2 and TRBJ2-7, is GAGVSQSPSNKVTEKGKDVELRCDPISGHTALYWYRQSLGQGLEFLIYFQGNSAPDKSGLPSDRFSAERTGGSVSTLTIQRTQQEDSAVYLCASSLLFTSYEQYFGPGTRLTVT.

The chain uses TRBV28 and TRBJ1-5; D remains ambiguous. This CDR3 has 13 residues. Per germline, CDR1 MDHEN and CDR2 SYDVKM. The V and J ends lost 7 bases and 7 bases respectively, with 14 bases between them. The DNA for the CDR3 is TGTGCCAGCATCCCCATCTCTGGGCAGCCCCAGCATTTT. Its translation is CASIPISGQPQHF.

This clonotype was counted between two and nine times. This sequence joins TRBV6-8 and TRBJ2-1; perhaps D is TRBD1 or TRBD2 (5 bases each). Germline lookup yields CDR1 MNHGY and CDR2 SAAAGT. The V end lost 3 bases, the J end lost 7 bases, and 19 bases lay between the germline ends. The CDR3 loop spans 16 amino acids. CDR3: CASSYGSGRLGNEQFF. CDR3 nucleotide sequence: TGTGCCAGCAGTTATGGTTCGGGGCGGTTGGGGAATGAGCAGTTCTTC.

This clonotype was seen just once. The chain has TRBV4-2 and TRBJ1-1; TRBD1 might be the D (6 bases). The CDR3 is 15 amino acids. Between the trimmed V and J ends, which lost 7 bases and 4 bases, there was a span of 19 bases. Germline lookup yields CDR1 LGHNA and CDR2 YNFKEQ. CDR3 in DNA: TGTGCCAGCACGCAAGGGGGGGTGGGAGTCACTGAAGCTTTCTTT. It encodes CASTQGGVGVTEAFF.

The rearrangement joins TRBV7-2 to TRBJ1-2; 7 nucleotides agree with TRBD1. Losses at the gene ends were 4 bases for V and 7 bases for J; bases not matched to a gene: 15. In germline, CDR1 is SGHTA, CDR2 FQGNSA. This CDR3 region has 16 residues. The CDR3 spells CASSSRGGRVFLGYTF. CDR3 nucleotide sequence: TGTGCCAGCAGCTCCAGGGGGGGCAGGGTATTTCTTGGCTACACCTTC.

There are many counts of this clonotype. V is TRBV7-9 and J is TRBJ2-3, with D possibly TRBD2 on 5 matching bases. The V and J ends lost 6 bases and 9 bases respectively, with 22 bases between them. The germline gives CDR1 SEHNR, CDR2 FQNEAQ (reference sequence). The CDR3 spans 15 residues. The CDR3: CASRHPGESGPTQYF. CDR3 DNA: TGTGCCAGCAGACACCCCGGGGAGAGTGGGCCGACGCAGTATTTT.

This clonotype was recorded many times. The rearrangement joins TRBV4-1 to TRBJ2-2, with TRBD1 as a possible D gene (6 bases). The V gene's germline CDR1 is MGHRA and CDR2 YSYEKL. The CDR3 is made up of 14 amino acids. V lost 3 bases, J lost 7 bases, and 12 bases lay in between. The CDR3 loop reads CASSQETGIGELFF. CDR3 sequence (DNA): TGCGCCAGCAGCCAGGAAACAGGGATCGGGGAGCTGTTTTTT.

Ten or more counts support this clonotype. The chain carries TRBV7-2 and TRBJ1-4, with D perhaps matching TRBD1 (6 bases). The V gene lost 5 bases and the J gene lost 4 bases, with 17 bases spanning the gap. Germline CDR1 is SGHTA and CDR2 is FQGNSA. This CDR3 comprises 16 residues. CDR3 DNA: TGTGCCAGCAGCCCGGACCCGACAGGCTATAATGAAAAACTGTTTTTT. Amino acid sequence: CASSPDPTGYNEKLFF.

The V call is TRBV15, the J call TRBJ2-1, with unresolved D. V lost 6 bases to trimming and J lost 5 bases, with 17 bases between them. The length of the CDR3 is 15 residues. Germline V gene data show CDR1 as LNHNV and CDR2 as YYDKDF (reference sequence). Here the CDR3 reads CATSSIGFPNNEQFF. CDR3 sequence (DNA): TGTGCCACCAGTTCTATTGGCTTCCCAAACAATGAGCAGTTCTTC.

This clonotype was counted a single time. Without the conserved terminal phenylalanine or tryptophan, this CDR3 likely stems from a read error. The chain uses TRBV11-2 and TRBJ2-5, with a possible D match to TRBD2 (5 bases). Germline V gives CDR1 SGHAT, CDR2 FQNNGV. V was shortened by 3 bases and J by 1 base, with 12 bases between the two germline ends. The CDR3 covers 15 residues. CDR3 DNA sequence: TGTGCCAGCAGCTTCGGAGGTGGTGCCCAAGAGACCCAGTACTTA. This translates into CASSFGGGAQETQYL.